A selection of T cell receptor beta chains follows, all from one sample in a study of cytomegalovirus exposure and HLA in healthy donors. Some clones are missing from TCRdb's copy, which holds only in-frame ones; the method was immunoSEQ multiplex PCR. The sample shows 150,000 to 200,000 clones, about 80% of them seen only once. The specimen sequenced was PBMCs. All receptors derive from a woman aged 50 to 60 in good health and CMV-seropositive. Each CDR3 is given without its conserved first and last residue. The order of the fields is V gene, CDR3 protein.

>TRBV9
ASSVEEDTQY
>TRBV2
ASRRQGAGTGELF
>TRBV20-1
SAPRGGGYT
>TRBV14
ASSQEMSTVYGYT
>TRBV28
ASSVGAGSPLH
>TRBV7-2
ASSLGGVSYNEQF
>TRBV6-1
ASIQGVRNSPLH
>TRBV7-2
ASSHGGQGGETQY
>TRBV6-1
ASSLSGTADQPQH
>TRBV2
ASNNRGPRGYT